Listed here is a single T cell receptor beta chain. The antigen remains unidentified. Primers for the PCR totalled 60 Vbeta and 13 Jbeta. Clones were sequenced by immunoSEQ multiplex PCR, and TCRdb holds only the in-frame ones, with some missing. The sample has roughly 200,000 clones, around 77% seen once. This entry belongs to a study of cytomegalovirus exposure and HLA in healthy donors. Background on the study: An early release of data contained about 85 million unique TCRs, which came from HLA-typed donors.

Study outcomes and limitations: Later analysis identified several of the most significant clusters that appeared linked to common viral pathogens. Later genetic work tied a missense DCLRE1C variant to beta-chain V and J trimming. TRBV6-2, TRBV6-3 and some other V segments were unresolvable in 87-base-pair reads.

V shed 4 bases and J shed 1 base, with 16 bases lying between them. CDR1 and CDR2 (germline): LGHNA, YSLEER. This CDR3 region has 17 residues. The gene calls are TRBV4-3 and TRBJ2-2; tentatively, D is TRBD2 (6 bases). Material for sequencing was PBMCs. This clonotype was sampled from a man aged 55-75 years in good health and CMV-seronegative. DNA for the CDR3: TGCGCCAGCAGCCCCGGGGGATCCAGGGTGAACACCGGGGAGCTGTTTTTT. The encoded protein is CASSPGGSRVNTGELFF.